This T cell receptor (beta chain) was documented in a study of blood T cells in healthy people across ages. Study context: About one barcoded beta molecule per two T cells was the capture yield of template switching. Overall study results and limits: The long-lived group displayed more naive CD4+ cells, plus higher diversity, than the aged donors did. With unsorted PBMCs, a conclusive comparison of naive versus antigen-experienced cells was not possible.

Donors were systemically healthy Caucasian individuals from Russia aged about 6 to 95 years. There are a few counts of this clonotype. Its specificity is not known. The authors ran a second PCR of about 6 to 12 cycles using a sample-barcoded 5' primer and a J-beta primer mix. TCRdb reprocessed the 5' RACE reads with MiXCR, giving one entry per CDR3 protein. Here the sample spans about 1.1 million distinct CDR3 sequences, less than 45% being singletons. This sequence was found in a man aged 18 to 30 in good health. Sequencing was done on a sample of blood.

The CDR3 spells CASSLGTGSYNSPLHF. CDR3 coding DNA: TGCGCCAGCAGCCTCGGGACAGGCTCCTATAATTCACCCCTCCACTTT. V gene TRBV5-1 combines with J gene TRBJ1-6; 8 bases line up with TRBD1. The CDR3 covers 16 residues. The V segment lost 4 bases and the J segment 0 bases; nucleotides outside the gene matches: 3. Germline V gives CDR1 SGHRS, CDR2 YFSETQ. The whole variable domain, filled in from reference TRBV5-1 and TRBJ1-6, reads KAGVTQTPRYLIKTRGQQVTLSCSPISGHRSVSWYQQTPGQGLQFLFEYFSETQRNKGNFPGRFSGRQFSNSRSEMNVSTLELGDSALYLCASSLGTGSYNSPLHFGNGTRLTVT.